This T cell receptor beta chain appears in the sequencing data of a study of T cells in Graves' hyperthyroidism and ophthalmopathy (dated by TCRdb to the late 2010s). General notes on the study: To identify TCR V-J signatures that set the groups apart, the researchers used a discovery cohort of 100 patients, made up of 40 to 45 with Graves' ophthalmopathy and approximately 57 with stable Graves' hyperthyroidism. Whether ophthalmopathy could be predicted prospectively was tested in an independent validation cohort made up of 18 hyperthyroidism patients plus 17 patients who later progressed to ophthalmopathy. The approximately 98 discovery patients were randomly divided into training and test sets at a 7:3 ratio. In about 6 Graves' hyperthyroidism patients, the study also compared T-cell repertoires from thyroid tissue with T-cell repertoires from blood. TCR Vbeta CDR3 sequencing of roughly 140 peripheral blood samples (under 45 ophthalmopathy, under 80 hyperthyroidism and some 17 progressor patients) is reported in the paper. After blood sampling, hyperthyroidism patients were treated with methimazole at a starting dose of 30 mg daily, and ophthalmopathy patients were treated with high-dose intravenous methylprednisolone.

TCR beta CDR3 regions were amplified from RNA transcripts. The first round of RT-PCR for the TCR CDR3 was performed with the HTBI primer set and the Qiagen OneStep RT-PCR kit. A second multiplex PCR round built the libraries, followed by size selection and purification. Sequencing of the libraries was done on an Illumina HiSeq2000 using paired-end 100 bp reads. Concerning the study's data processing: SOAPnuke was used to process the raw data, throwing out any read that contained adapters or uncalled bases, had a mean Phred below 15, or lacked an exact constant-primer or identifier match. COPE v1.2.5 was used to merge the high-quality paired reads, and each unique nucleotide sequence was defined as a clonotype. MiTCR v1.1 was used to align the clonotypes against IMGT TRBV, TRBD and TRBJ reference segments. The analysis was restricted to V-J combinations with a frequency above 0.0001, which together covered over 99% of the repertoires. A TCS score was defined as the ratio between F50 (clonal expansion) and ExV (chaos), using BLOSUM62-based TCRdist between CDR3 peptides within each V-J. Welch's t-statistics and random forest reduced roughly 500 V-J features to roughly 13, which were used in a naive Bayes classifier (R e1071). The similarity between thyroid and blood repertoires was quantified using the Morisita-Horn index. TCRdb redid the processing of the public reads, applying fastp at Q25 and MiXCR, and retained in-frame beta chains. CDR3 protein sequences are deduplicated, and each keeps its most common genes and DNA. V and J calls and clone size were set by TCRdb, not the authors. The sample table records about 540,000 distinct CDR3 sequences; 46% of these occur just once. The top ten hold about 8% of the sample.

What the work shows at the level of the full study, not this receptor alone: Most expanded thyroid clonotypes (frequency above 0.001) were also found in blood, which suggests that blood repertoires may mirror thyroid immune responses. In cross-validation, a model built on a 13 V-J signature told ophthalmopathy apart from stable hyperthyroidism with about 90% sensitivity and around 83% specificity, and in testing the same model reached 80%/75%. Sample size was not statistically predetermined, and investigators were not blinded to group allocation. In validation, progression to ophthalmopathy was predicted by the model with 70.59% sensitivity and 72% to 85% specificity, a median of 6.5 months before onset.

A patient counted as having stable Graves' hyperthyroidism if no progression to ophthalmopathy occurred over 18 months of follow-up. Hyperthyroidism patients were newly diagnosed, had a disease duration of under 2 months, and were aged 18 to 65 years. Any patient with an uncontrolled infection, another autoimmune disease, pregnancy or lactation was excluded. Diagnoses relied on clinical symptoms, serum thyroxine and TRAb, thyroid ultrasound and orbital computed tomography. Total RNA was extracted with Trizol reagent, and quality was checked on an Agilent 2100 Bioanalyzer. This clonotype was detected only a few times. It has no known antigen specificity. No base qualities exist here, and no much larger clone lies one base off it. The sequence was obtained from a woman aged 18-29 years with Graves' hyperthyroidism. The sequencing sample was made of peripheral blood or thyroid tissue (not recorded which).

This receptor carries the CDR3 CASSQLIGAGVEQFF. The nucleotide sequence reads as follows: TGTGCCAGCAGCCAACTGATTGGGGCGGGAGTTGAGCAGTTCTTC. The chain is assembled from TRBV7-9 and TRBJ2-7; 7 of the junction bases match TRBD2. Near its end, the DNA agrees better with TRBJ2-1, so the J call may be wrong. The CDR3 holds 15 amino acids from the cysteine to the phenylalanine. Only the CDR3 portion is preserved as DNA: 45 bases, with reading frame beginning at the first base. Based on the germline V gene (reference sequence), the CDR1 and CDR2 sequences are SEHNR and FQNEAQ.